This TCR beta chain was captured in a study of stem cell transplantation in POMP-related autoinflammatory disease. Study details: Impaired MHC class I-dependent CD8+ differentiation was hypothesized from defective thymoproteasomes.

Looked up from germline, CDR1 is LNHDA and CDR2 is SQIVND (reference sequence). V gave up 2 bases and J gave up 0 bases, with 11 bases separating them. The CDR3 runs 16 residues. Findings and limits, study-wide: In patients with PRAID, every analyzed T-cell subset tended to show lower diversity and higher clonality.

Assay used: immunoSEQ multiplex PCR; TCRdb lists only in-frame clones, some missing. The table lists around 10,000 clones, roughly 83% of them singletons. With regard to this clone: Its antigen is undetermined.

The chain links TRBV19 to TRBJ1-3, with TRBD1 as a possible D gene (5 bases). The sequence was obtained from a human patient with POMP-related autoinflammation and immune dysregulation (PRAID). The T cells may come from the graft donor. The material sequenced was CD4+ T cells from PBMCs, taken after stem cell transplantation. The CDR3 DNA reads TGTGCCAGTAGTATAACAGGAGAGCCCTCTGGAAACACCATATATTTT. Translating gives CASSITGEPSGNTIYF.